A single sample gave rise to the 28 T cell receptor beta chains below, sequenced in a study of cytomegalovirus exposure and HLA in healthy donors. The PCR made use of 60 Vbeta and 13 Jbeta primers. TCRdb's table, derived via immunoSEQ multiplex PCR, lists solely in-frame clones and lacks some. The specimen's table records some 120,000 clones. Sequenced: PBMCs. The receptors come from a man aged 18 to 30 in good health and CMV-seronegative.

The chain is built from TRBV5-6 and TRBJ2-2; 9 positions match TRBD2. Per germline, CDR1 SGHDT and CDR2 YYEEEE. V shed 0 bases, J shed 1 base, and the junction held 1 base outside the gene matches. The CDR3 is 16 residues long. In DNA, the CDR3 is TGTGCCAGCAGCTTGGGACTAGCGGAGAACACCGGGGAGCTGTTTTTT. Translation: CASSLGLAENTGELFF.

The chain uses TRBV28 and TRBJ1-1; D call uncertain. This CDR3 has 11 residues. CDR1 MDHEN and CDR2 SYDVKM come from the germline V gene. V was trimmed by 7 bases and J by 1 base, leaving 4 bases between them. CDR3 nucleotide sequence: TGTGCCAGCACCTCGAACACTGAAGCTTTCTTT. Encoded protein: CASTSNTEAFF.

The rearrangement links TRBV28 to TRBJ2-1; possible D gene TRBD1, 6 bases. This CDR3 has 14 residues. Trimming removed 3 bases at V and 10 bases at J, with 16 bases between. Per germline, CDR1 MDHEN and CDR2 SYDVKM. The CDR3 nucleotides read TGTGCCAGCAGTTTTCTCCAGGGGAGAAGGGAGCAGTTCTTC. Protein: CASSFLQGRREQFF.

This chain uses TRBV7-9 with TRBJ2-3; 11 positions agree with TRBD2. The V gene's germline CDR1 is SEHNR and CDR2 FQNEAQ (reference sequence). CDR3 length: 19 amino acids. The ends lost 4 bases at V and 5 bases at J; junction bases unmatched: 17. The CDR3 DNA reads as TGTGCCAGCAGCTCTCCCCTCGCGGGACTAGCGGCCTCCCGAGATACGCAGTATTTT. Its protein is CASSSPLAGLAASRDTQYF.

The chain uses TRBV6-6 and TRBJ2-2; no reliable D call. The CDR3 spans 13 residues. Germline CDR1 reads MNHNY; CDR2 reads SVGAGI (reference sequence). The V end lost 0 bases, the J end lost 5 bases, and 4 bases lay between the germline ends. The CDR3: CASSYSPTGELFF. The CDR3 DNA is TGTGCCAGCAGTTACTCCCCTACCGGGGAGCTGTTTTTT.

The chain links TRBV9 to TRBJ2-7; no clear D gene. Between the trimmed V and J ends, which lost 0 bases and 2 bases, there was a span of 9 bases. The CDR3 consists of 14 residues. Germline V gene lookup returns CDR1 SGDLS and CDR2 YYNGEE. CDR3 sequence (DNA): TGTGCCAGCAGCGTAGCTGCGGCTACCTACGAGCAGTACTTC. Residues: CASSVAAATYEQYF.

The chain employs TRBV7-8 and TRBJ2-5; 11 nucleotides match TRBD2. Germline CDR1 and CDR2: SGHVS and FQNEAQ. With V trimmed by 2 bases and J by 4 bases, 12 bases remained unmatched. The CDR3 is 18 residues long. The CDR3 region has the DNA TGTGCCAGCAGCTTATTTGGTCTAGCGGGGGGAGAGGGAGAGACCCAGTACTTC. Amino acids: CASSLFGLAGGEGETQYF.

The chain has TRBV18 and TRBJ2-7, with 8 positions matching TRBD2. The CDR3 is 14 residues long. V lost 5 bases and J lost 3; bases outside the gene matches: 6. The germline gives CDR1 KGHSH, CDR2 LQKENI. CDR3 sequence (DNA): TGTGCCAGCTCAACGGGAGGGCCTTACTACGAGCAGTACTTC. Translated: CASSTGGPYYEQYF.

This chain links TRBV7-6 with TRBJ2-1, with TRBD1 as a possible D gene (6 bases). V lost 1 base to trimming and J lost 0 bases, with 10 bases between them. Germline lookup yields CDR1 SGHVS and CDR2 FNYEAQ. The CDR3 consists of 16 residues. The CDR3 bases are TGTGCCAGCAGCTTAGGGGGGCACAGCTCCTACAATGAGCAGTTCTTC. This sequence encodes CASSLGGHSSYNEQFF.

The chain links TRBV5-6 to TRBJ2-3; D possibly corresponds to TRBD1 (6 bases). In germline, CDR1 is SGHDT, CDR2 YYEEEE. The V end was cut by 2 bases, the J end by 0 bases, with 19 bases between. This CDR3 has 18 amino acids. CDR3 loop: CASSFGQLRLTSTDTQYF. The CDR3 DNA is TGTGCCAGCAGCTTCGGACAGCTCCGATTAACTAGCACAGATACGCAGTATTTT.

V and J are TRBV7-3 and TRBJ2-6; D perhaps matches TRBD1 (6 bases). Deletions cut 5 bases from V and 0 bases from J, with 14 bases between. Germline V gene data show CDR1 as SGHTA and CDR2 as FQGTGA. The CDR3 has 17 residues. CDR3 nucleotide sequence: TGTGCCAGCAGCGAGACAGGATCAAACTCTGGGGCCAACGTCCTGACTTTC. Protein: CASSETGSNSGANVLTF.

The J gene is TRBJ1-2, the V gene TRBV27; tentative D call: TRBD1 (6 bases). This CDR3 has 13 residues. V lost 3 bases and J 8 bases, leaving 13 bases between the germline ends. Looked up from germline, CDR1 is MNHEY and CDR2 is SMNVEV (reference sequence). The CDR3 loop reads CASSFWGREGYTF. The DNA of the CDR3 is TGTGCCAGCAGTTTTTGGGGGCGCGAAGGCTACACCTTC.

The V gene is TRBV10-3, the J gene TRBJ2-1; the match to TRBD2 covers 8 bases. Losses at the gene ends were 7 bases for V and 1 base for J; bases not matched to a gene: 3. Per germline, CDR1 ENHRY and CDR2 SYGVKD. This CDR3 contains 14 residues. The chain's CDR3 is CAIMPGGSYNEQFF. CDR3 nucleotide sequence: TGTGCCATCATGCCGGGAGGGTCCTACAATGAGCAGTTCTTC.

The chain uses TRBV5-4 and TRBJ1-1; a possible D gene is TRBD1 (5 bases). CDR1 is SGHNT, CDR2 YYREEE, per germline (reference sequence). Trimming cost V 0 bases and J 8 bases, with 17 bases left between them. CDR3 size: 15 residues. For the CDR3, the DNA is TGTGCCAGCAGCTTGGCTGCCCAGGGAGGCACCGAAGCTTTCTTT. Protein product: CASSLAAQGGTEAFF.

The chain has TRBV18 and TRBJ1-3; 7 positions agree with TRBD1. Losses at the gene ends were 4 bases for V and 4 bases for J; bases not matched to a gene: 10. CDR1 and CDR2 (germline): KGHSH, LQKENI. The length of the CDR3 is 16 residues. The CDR3 loop is CASSQEGTAFGNTIYF. The CDR3 DNA reads as TGTGCCAGCTCACAAGAGGGGACAGCATTCGGAAACACCATATATTTT.

V usage is TRBV6-5 and J usage is TRBJ1-1; a weak D match, TRBD1 (6 bases). The CDR3 length is 13 residues. Between the trimmed V and J ends, which lost 5 bases and 3 bases, there was a span of 10 bases. CDR1 is MNHEY and CDR2 is SVGAGI in the germline V gene. The CDR3 DNA reads TGTGCCAGCAGTATGGACAGATACACTGAAGCTTTCTTT. This codes for CASSMDRYTEAFF.

The chain carries TRBV19 and TRBJ1-2, with a possible D match to TRBD1 (6 bases). The CDR3 contains 12 residues. Germline loops: CDR1 LNHDA, CDR2 SQIVND (reference sequence). V was pared by 6 bases and J by 4 bases, with 9 bases between. CDR3 region: CASSQQGYGYTF. The CDR3 region has the DNA TGTGCCAGTAGCCAACAGGGCTATGGCTACACCTTC. Variable domain in full (rest from reference TRBV19 and TRBJ1-2): DGGITQSPKYLFRKEGQNVTLSCEQNLNHDAMYWYRQDPGQGLRLIYYSQIVNDFQKGDIAEGYSVSREKKESFPLTVTSAQKNPTAFYLCASSQQGYGYTFGSGTRLTVV.

The genes are TRBV28 and TRBJ2-1; 9 nucleotides line up with TRBD2. V lost 6 bases and J lost 6; bases outside the gene matches: 6. The germline CDR1 and CDR2 sequences are MDHEN and SYDVKM. The CDR3 runs 14 residues. This CDR3 reads CASSLAGGINEQFF. The CDR3 nucleotides read TGTGCCAGCAGCCTGGCGGGAGGGATCAATGAGCAGTTCTTC.

The rearrangement links TRBV5-1 to TRBJ1-1, with TRBD1 as a possible D gene (5 bases). Germline V gene data show CDR1 as SGHRS and CDR2 as YFSETQ. V was cut by 4 bases and J by 8 bases, with 15 bases left in between. The CDR3 runs 13 residues. The CDR3 nucleotides read TGCGCCAGCAGCCCGGCTGGCGGGACCGAAGCTTTCTTT. It translates to CASSPAGGTEAFF.

V usage is TRBV6-1 and J usage is TRBJ1-5; 11 nucleotides match TRBD1. The trim removed 8 bases at V and 5 bases at J, leaving 5 bases unmatched. The CDR3 is 14 amino acids. Looked up from germline, CDR1 is MNHNS and CDR2 is SASEGT. The CDR3 region is CASGWTGGDQPQHF. Here the CDR3 DNA reads TGTGCCAGCGGATGGACAGGGGGCGATCAGCCCCAGCATTTT.

This chain connects TRBV7-9 to TRBJ2-2; D is uncertain. The CDR3 spans 13 residues. The ends were cut back, 6 bases at V and 4 bases at J, with 9 bases in the middle. Germline-derived CDR1 and CDR2 are SEHNR and FQNEAQ (reference sequence). The CDR3 is CASRERATGELFF. CDR3 bases: TGTGCCAGCAGGGAGCGCGCCACCGGGGAGCTGTTTTTT.

This chain uses TRBV9 with TRBJ1-2; 7 bases align to TRBD1. Germline V gene lookup returns CDR1 SGDLS and CDR2 YYNGEE. V shed 3 bases, J shed 6 bases, and the junction held 5 bases outside the gene matches. The CDR3 has 13 residues. In nucleotides, the CDR3 is TGTGCCAGCAGCGAGACAGGGATCCATGGCTACACCTTC. Translation gives CASSETGIHGYTF.

The chain employs TRBV7-9 and TRBJ2-1, with a tentative D call TRBD1 (6 bases). V dropped 4 bases and J dropped 8 bases, with 21 bases sitting between them. The CDR3 is 16 residues long. Germline loops: CDR1 SEHNR, CDR2 FQNEAQ (reference sequence). CDR3 region: CASSSPRQGFLDEQFF. CDR3 DNA: TGTGCCAGCAGCTCCCCCCGGCAGGGGTTTTTGGATGAGCAGTTCTTC.

The chain combines TRBV7-3 with TRBJ1-1; a possible D gene is TRBD1 (6 bases). This CDR3 comprises 14 residues. Germline V lookup: CDR1 SGHTA, CDR2 FQGTGA. The V gene lost 5 bases and the J gene lost 2 bases, with 12 bases spanning the gap. The CDR3 region has the DNA TGTGCCAGCAGCGCACAGGGTTACAACACTGAAGCTTTCTTT. Protein product: CASSAQGYNTEAFF.

The chain uses TRBV29-1 and TRBJ2-1, with 9 bases that match TRBD2. From germline, CDR1 is SQVTM and CDR2 ANQGSEA. The CDR3 runs 18 residues. V was clipped by 7 bases and J by 8 bases; unmatched bases: 24. In DNA form, the CDR3 reads TGCAGCGCTTGGGAGACTAGCGGAACTCTTACCCCGGCGGATGAGCAGTTCTTC. Its translation is CSAWETSGTLTPADEQFF.

This sequence joins TRBV5-1 and TRBJ2-7; TRBD1 aligns across 8 bases. The trim removed 4 bases at V and 0 bases at J, leaving 9 bases unmatched. The CDR3 contains 16 residues. Per the germline V gene, CDR1 is SGHRS and CDR2 is YFSETQ. Here the CDR3 reads CASSPRDRSRSYEQYF. CDR3 nucleotides: TGCGCCAGCAGCCCACGGGACAGGTCACGCTCCTACGAGCAGTACTTC.

The chain uses TRBV7-2 and TRBJ2-1; 8 bases line up with TRBD2. The trim removed 3 bases at V and 7 bases at J, leaving 14 bases unmatched. This CDR3 has 17 residues. Germline V gene lookup returns CDR1 SGHTA and CDR2 FQGNSA. CDR3 region: CASSLVFAGGLQNEQFF. The CDR3 region has the DNA TGTGCCAGCAGCTTGGTTTTCGCGGGAGGTCTTCAGAATGAGCAGTTCTTC.

The chain combines TRBV2 with TRBJ2-2; a possible D gene is TRBD2 (6 bases). This CDR3 comprises 16 residues. Germline V gene lookup returns CDR1 SNHLY and CDR2 FYNNEI. Trimming took off 4 bases at V and 0 bases at J, with 12 bases between the two ends. The CDR3 DNA reads TGTGCCAGCAGTGGGACCGGGACTCCGAACACCGGGGAGCTGTTTTTT. It yields the protein CASSGTGTPNTGELFF.